This passage covers 28 T cell receptor beta chains from one sample sequenced in a study of siplizumab effects on memory and regulatory T cells. Method: immunoSEQ multiplex PCR; TCRdb's copy keeps in-frame clones and lacks some. The sample has around 100,000 clones, more than 85% seen once. The sequenced sample consisted of CD4+ T cells sorted from blood. The receptors derive from a human donor in good health.

The chain recombines TRBV5-1 with TRBJ2-5, with D perhaps matching TRBD1 or TRBD2 (6 bases each). This CDR3 spans 15 amino acids. With 2 bases removed from V and 5 bases from J, the gap between germline ends came to 16 bases. Germline assignment: CDR1 SGHRS and CDR2 YFSETQ. CDR3 sequence (DNA): TGCGCCAGCAGCTTCACGGGGGACACGCGGGAGACCCAGTACTTC. Amino acids: CASSFTGDTRETQYF.

This rearrangement joins TRBV10-3 to TRBJ1-1; TRBD1 is a possible D gene (5 bases). Germline-derived CDR1 and CDR2 are ENHRY and SYGVKD. Trimming took 11 bases from V and 11 from J, leaving 18 bases between them. This CDR3 contains 11 residues. CDR3 residues: CAAGGVGDAFF. For the CDR3, the DNA is TGTGCCGCCGGGGGAGTGGGGGATGCTTTCTTT.

The chain employs TRBV19 and TRBJ1-5, with D tentatively TRBD1 (5 bases). CDR1 and CDR2 (germline): LNHDA, SQIVND (reference sequence). V was pared by 8 bases and J by 4 bases, with 12 bases between. This CDR3 is 13 amino acids long. CDR3 sequence: CASSQGSNQPQHF. The CDR3 DNA reads as TGTGCCAGTTCCCAGGGCTCTAATCAGCCCCAGCATTTT.

The V and J genes are TRBV29-1 and TRBJ1-3, with 7 bases matching TRBD1. The CDR3 spans 14 residues. Trimming took 7 bases from V and 0 from J; bases not matched to a gene: 6. Germline V gene sequence: CDR1 SQVTM, CDR2 ANQGSEA. CDR3 amino acids: CSGRQGPSGNTIYF. CDR3 DNA: TGCAGCGGGCGACAGGGCCCCTCTGGAAACACCATATATTTT.

This clone came up once. The chain uses TRBV12-2 and TRBJ2-1. TRBV12-2 is a documented pseudogene. The CDR3 is 16 amino acids. The CDR3 sequence: CASRSVGGRLSSGQFF. The CDR3 nucleotides are TGTGCAAGTCGCTCGGTAGGGGGGCGGTTATCGTCTGGGCAGTTCTTC.

This clone was counted once. The V gene is TRBV7-2, the J gene TRBJ2-2; D is ambiguous. The germline CDR1 and CDR2 sequences are SGHTA and FQGNSA. This CDR3 is 14 amino acids long. V lost 3 bases, J lost 2 bases, and 7 bases lay in between. This CDR3 reads CASSLNSNTGELFF. The CDR3 nucleotides are TGTGCCAGCAGCTTGAACTCAAACACCGGGGAGCTGTTTTTT. The full variable domain, completed using reference TRBV7-2 and TRBJ2-2, is GAGVSQSPSNKVTEKGKDVELRCDPISGHTALYWYRQSLGQGLEFLIYFQGNSAPDKSGLPSDRFSAERTGGSVSTLTIQRTQQEDSAVYLCASSLNSNTGELFFGEGSRLTVL.

This chain uses TRBV12-5 with TRBJ2-5; 10 positions agree with TRBD2. Germline assignment: CDR1 LGHNT and CDR2 FRNRAP. Trimming cost V 1 base and J 3 bases; bases outside gene matches: 11. This CDR3 comprises 18 residues. The CDR3 bases are TGTGCTAGTGGTTTGGCCCCTAAAGCGGGGGGGCAGGAAGAGACCCAGTACTTC. It is translated as CASGLAPKAGGQEETQYF. The full variable domain, with the rest looked up from reference TRBV12-5 and TRBJ2-5, is DARVTQTPRHKVTEMGQEVTMRCQPILGHNTVFWYRQTMMQGLELLAYFRNRAPLDDSGMPKDRFSAEMPDATLATLKIQPSEPRDSAVYFCASGLAPKAGGQEETQYFGPGTRLLVL.

The chain employs TRBV19 and TRBJ1-1; D is undetermined. Germline assignment: CDR1 LNHDA and CDR2 SQIVND (reference sequence). This CDR3 comprises 13 residues. V shed 7 bases and J shed 1 base, with 10 bases lying between them. Written as DNA, the CDR3 is TGTGCCAGTAAAGGGCGGGAGAACACTGAAGCTTTCTTT. Protein product: CASKGRENTEAFF.

As concerns this clone: Other DNA variants within this sample encode the same CDR3. The chain is built from TRBV9 and TRBJ2-5; D gene unclear. The V and J ends lost 4 bases and 0 bases respectively, with 7 bases between them. The V gene's germline CDR1 is SGDLS and CDR2 YYNGEE. The CDR3 is made up of 13 amino acids. The CDR3 reads CASSPQNQETQYF. CDR3 DNA: TGTGCCAGCAGCCCACAAAACCAAGAGACCCAGTACTTC.

This chain joins TRBV27 and TRBJ1-6; TRBD1 matches 9 bases. The CDR3 length is 14 residues. Germline CDR1 is MNHEY and CDR2 is SMNVEV (reference sequence). J gave up 7 bases and V 6 bases, and 4 bases lay outside the gene matches. CDR3 nucleotides: TGTGCCAGCAGCCGGGACAGGGTGAATTCACCCCTCCACTTT. Translating gives CASSRDRVNSPLHF.

The CDR3 spells CASMGRRLEAFF. CDR3 nucleotides: TGTGCCAGCATGGGCCGCCGACTTGAAGCTTTCTTT. J is TRBJ1-1 and V is TRBV6-5; D not resolved. V lost 7 bases and J 7 bases, leaving 13 bases between the germline ends. CDR1 MNHEY and CDR2 SVGAGI come from the germline V gene. The CDR3 has 12 residues.

This clone was observed a handful of times. The V and J genes are TRBV6-6 and TRBJ1-3, with unresolved D. Germline V gene lookup returns CDR1 MNHNY and CDR2 SVGAGI (reference sequence). V dropped 6 bases and J dropped 5 bases, with 8 bases sitting between them. This CDR3 spans 12 amino acids. CDR3 in amino acids: CASSLQRNTIYF. The DNA for the CDR3 is TGTGCCAGCAGCCTCCAGCGAAACACCATATATTTT.

CDR3 loop: CASSTTGQQYF. CDR3 DNA: TGTGCCAGCAGCACAACAGGGCAGCAGTACTTC. The V call is TRBV6-1, the J call TRBJ2-7, with D perhaps TRBD1 (6 bases). The V and J ends lost 6 bases and 8 bases respectively, with 11 bases between them. This CDR3 has 11 residues. Germline CDR1 MNHNS, CDR2 SASEGT.

The chain links TRBV6-5 to TRBJ1-2; 8 nucleotides line up with TRBD1. The germline gives CDR1 MNHEY, CDR2 SVGAGI. The junction had 6 bases not matched to a gene; V was cut back by 4 bases and J by 5 bases. This CDR3 has 14 residues. For the CDR3, the DNA is TGTGCCAGCAGTTCCTCAGGGGGCAAGTATGGCTACACCTTC. Its protein is CASSSSGGKYGYTF.

The chain couples TRBV7-9 to TRBJ2-2; weak D call: TRBD1 (6 bases). V lost 1 base, J lost 5 bases, and 11 bases lay in between. The CDR3 extends over 15 amino acids. Germline CDR1 reads SEHNR; CDR2 reads FQNEAQ (reference sequence). The CDR3 protein is CASSLVQGWTGELFF. The CDR3 region has the DNA TGTGCCAGCAGCTTAGTACAGGGATGGACCGGGGAGCTGTTTTTT.

This clone was seen just once. V is TRBV11-2 and J is TRBJ2-7, with TRBD2 matching 9 bases. CDR1 and CDR2 from the germline V gene are SGHAT and FQNNGV. The V and J ends lost 5 bases and 2 bases, in that order; junction bases with no gene match: 4. The CDR3 length is 14 residues. The CDR3 spells CASSPGLAAYEQYF. For the CDR3, the DNA is TGTGCCAGCAGCCCGGGACTAGCCGCCTACGAGCAGTACTTC.

The chain is built from TRBV11-2 and TRBJ2-3, with 14 bases lining up with TRBD2. V lost 1 base to trimming and J lost 5 bases; unmatched junction nucleotides: 5. The germline V gene encodes CDR1 SGHAT and CDR2 FQNNGV. The CDR3 loop spans 17 amino acids. This CDR3 reads CASSLGLAGGALDTQYF. As DNA, the CDR3 is TGTGCCAGCAGCTTAGGACTAGCGGGGGGGGCTCTAGATACGCAGTATTTT.

Only one count was recorded for this clone. V gene TRBV29-1 combines with J gene TRBJ1-2; unclear D gene. The V end was cut by 5 bases, the J end by 8 bases, with 6 bases between. This CDR3 spans 9 amino acids. Germline-derived CDR1 and CDR2 are SQVTM and ANQGSEA. The CDR3, as DNA: TGCAGCGTTCCCGAAGGCTACACCTTC. Its translation is CSVPEGYTF.

The chain couples TRBV5-1 to TRBJ1-1, with 8 bases identical to TRBD1. CDR3 length equals 13 residues. V shed 7 bases, J shed 4 bases, and the junction held 6 bases outside the gene matches. The germline V gene encodes CDR1 SGHRS and CDR2 YFSETQ. The CDR3 DNA is TGCGCCAGCCTAGCCACAGGGGGCACTGAAGCTTTCTTT. It is translated as CASLATGGTEAFF.

The chain uses TRBV19 and TRBJ2-5, with a weak D call TRBD2 (6 bases). The V gene lost 4 bases and the J gene lost 4 bases, with 19 bases spanning the gap. In germline, CDR1 is LNHDA, CDR2 SQIVND (reference sequence). There are 16 residues in the CDR3. Here the CDR3 reads CASSTPFGGLGETQYF. In DNA form, the CDR3 reads TGTGCCAGTAGTACTCCCTTCGGGGGTTTGGGAGAGACCCAGTACTTC. Complete variable domain (other parts from reference TRBV19 and TRBJ2-5): DGGITQSPKYLFRKEGQNVTLSCEQNLNHDAMYWYRQDPGQGLRLIYYSQIVNDFQKGDIAEGYSVSREKKESFPLTVTSAQKNPTAFYLCASSTPFGGLGETQYFGPGTRLLVL.

This clone has a handful of counts. The V and J genes are TRBV5-4 and TRBJ1-3; 8 bases match TRBD1. V lost 6 bases to trimming and J lost 4 bases; unmatched junction nucleotides: 3. The length of the CDR3 is 13 residues. Germline values: CDR1 SGHNT, CDR2 YYREEE (reference sequence). The CDR3 is CASTRDRGNTIYF. CDR3 DNA sequence: TGTGCCAGCACCCGGGACAGGGGAAACACCATATATTTT.

CDR3 bases: TGTGCCAGTAGTAGACAGACAGGGGATTCACCCCTCCACTTT. Its translation is CASSRQTGDSPLHF. The chain has TRBV19 and TRBJ1-6, with 8 nucleotides matching TRBD1. From germline, CDR1 is LNHDA and CDR2 SQIVND (reference sequence). The CDR3 is made up of 14 amino acids. J gave up 8 bases and V 4 bases, and 4 bases lay outside the gene matches.

This chain joins TRBV4-2 and TRBJ2-6; 9 nucleotides align to TRBD1. This CDR3 region has 19 residues. The germline V gene encodes CDR1 LGHNA and CDR2 YNFKEQ. V shed 3 bases and J 1 base; nucleotides not matched to a gene: 10. CDR3: CASSQETGGWQSGANVLTF. The CDR3 coding sequence is TGTGCCAGCAGCCAGGAAACAGGGGGCTGGCAGTCTGGGGCCAACGTCCTGACTTTC.

CDR3 loop: CAWTIGNQPQHF. CDR3 DNA: TGTGCCTGGACAATAGGCAATCAGCCCCAGCATTTT. The chain combines TRBV30 with TRBJ1-5; D gene uncertain. The CDR3 contains 12 residues. V was trimmed by 4 bases and J by 2 bases, leaving 6 bases between them. Looked up from germline, CDR1 is GTSNPN and CDR2 is SVGIG (reference sequence).

The gene calls are TRBV12-5 and TRBJ1-4; 8 bases line up with TRBD1. The CDR3 sequence is 14 residues long. Losses at the gene ends were 6 bases for V and 6 bases for J; bases not matched to a gene: 6. Germline V lookup: CDR1 LGHNT, CDR2 FRNRAP. This CDR3 reads CASGRDRWDEKLFF. In nucleotides, the CDR3 is TGTGCTAGTGGCAGGGACAGGTGGGATGAAAAACTGTTTTTT.

The rearrangement links TRBV6-5 to TRBJ1-6, with 7 nucleotides matching TRBD1. Germline CDR1 reads MNHEY; CDR2 reads SVGAGI. The J segment lost 10 bases and the V segment lost 6 bases, leaving 6 bases of the junction unmatched. This CDR3 has 13 residues. CDR3 loop: CASRETGKSPLHF. CDR3 sequence (DNA): TGTGCCAGCAGAGAGACAGGGAAATCACCCCTCCACTTT.

The rearrangement uses TRBV7-2 and TRBJ1-5, with D possibly TRBD1 on 6 matching bases. The CDR3 runs to 13 residues. Trimming removed 5 bases from V and 7 bases from J, with 12 bases in between. Germline CDR1 is SGHTA and CDR2 is FQGNSA. In nucleotides, the CDR3 is TGTGCCAGCAGCCTGGACAGAAGCCAGCCCCAGCATTTT. This codes for CASSLDRSQPQHF.

A note on this clone: This CDR3 fails to terminate in the conserved phenylalanine or tryptophan, so it likely reflects a read error. The DNA is left out, because the CDR3 cannot be placed on it with certainty; the CDR3 is given as TCRdb lists it. The chain is built from TRBV6-4 and TRBJ2-7. CDR1 MRHNA and CDR2 SNTAGT come from the germline V gene. The CDR3 region is 8 residues in length, termini included. The chain's CDR3 is CASSDSNL.